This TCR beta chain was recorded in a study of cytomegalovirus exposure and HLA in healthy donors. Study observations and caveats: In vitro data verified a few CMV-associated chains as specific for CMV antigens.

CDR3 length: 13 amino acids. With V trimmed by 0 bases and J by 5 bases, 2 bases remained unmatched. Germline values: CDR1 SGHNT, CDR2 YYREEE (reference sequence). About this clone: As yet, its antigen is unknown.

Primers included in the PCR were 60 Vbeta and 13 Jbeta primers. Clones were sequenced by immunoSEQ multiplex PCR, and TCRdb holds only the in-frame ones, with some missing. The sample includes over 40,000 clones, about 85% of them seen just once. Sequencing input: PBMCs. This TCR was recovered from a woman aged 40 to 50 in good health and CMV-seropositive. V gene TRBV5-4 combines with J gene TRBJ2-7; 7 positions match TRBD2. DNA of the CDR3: TGTGCCAGCAGCTTGGCGGGGGGTCACGAGCAGTACTTC. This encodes CASSLAGGHEQYF. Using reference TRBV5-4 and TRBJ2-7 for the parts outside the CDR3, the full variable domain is ETGVTQSPTHLIKTRGQQVTLRCSSQSGHNTVSWYQQALGQGPQFIFQYYREEENGRGNFPPRFSGLQFPNYSSELNVNALELDDSALYLCASSLAGGHEQYFGPGTRLTVT.